The entry that follows covers one TCR beta chain sequence. Its antigen remains unidentified. Base quality data are lacking; no much larger clone is found one base away. Every donor was a healthy Caucasian. Three pairs of female monozygotic twins, all aged 18 to 29 years, were included in the twin cohort. CD4+ and CD8+ T cell populations were isolated with positive isolation kits from Invitrogen. This sample was included in a study of identical twins (dated by TCRdb to 2015 to 2016). About the study as a whole: To test whether fetal clonotypes persist, this study deep-sequenced TCR alpha and beta repertoires from monozygotic twins, from unrelated adults of various ages, and from cord blood. To rule out contamination, the twin experiments were replicated at different times with different library preparation protocols. General conclusions and limits of the study: Recombination models systematically underestimated out-of-frame TCR alpha sharing in monozygotic twins but agreed with sharing between unrelated individuals. Compared with coincidental sharing between unrelated individuals, an excess of low generation-probability sequences was observed among out-of-frame TCR alpha sequences shared between twins. Conclusions relied on cross-sectional statistical analysis, since the same donors could not be followed over many years. In beta out-of-frame sequences, excess twin sharing was weaker, because having fewer shared sequences lowered the signal-to-noise ratio. Invariant T cells such as MAIT and iNKT could partly confound zero-insertion analyses, though diverse VJ usage argued against this for most clonotypes. Fewer insertions were carried by abundant cord blood beta clonotypes, a similar but weaker trend appeared in young adult naive repertoires, and no such trend appeared in memory repertoires.

Sequences SEHNR (CDR1) and FQNEAQ (CDR2) are obtained from the germline V gene (reference sequence). The CDR3 measures 13 amino acids from cysteine to phenylalanine. Of all the DNA, just the CDR3 is kept, 39 bases in frame from base 1. The junction shows trimming of 6 bases on V and 5 bases on J, plus 13 bases between the germline ends. Preparation of the library involved 5' RACE. Sequencing used an Illumina HiSeq 2000. Template switching added a universal primer binding site, and the final cDNA carried a unique molecular identifier that allowed TCR cDNA molecules to be counted accurately. Specific primers in the conserved constant-segment region were used to synthesize first-strand cDNA for the TCR alpha and beta chains. To control for contamination, every cDNA library was double barcoded, receiving both a SMART-Mk sample barcode and Illumina barcodes. TruSeq adapter sequences, together with Illumina sample barcodes, were added in two successive PCR steps. Sequencing of the TCR alpha and beta cDNA libraries was done on the Illumina HiSeq platform using custom primers. For the original study's pipeline: MiGEC was used to process raw reads and extract unique molecular identifiers, and MiXCR was used to find CDR3 positions. For each individual, recombination models were inferred using an EM algorithm with the repgenHMM and IGoR tools. The analysis of shared clonotypes was done with the tcR package in R, with sharing normalized by the product of cloneset sizes. To study raw recombination without the effects of thymic and clonal selection, out-of-frame nonproductive sequences were analyzed. TCRdb cleaned the public reads at Q25 with fastp, built clones with MiXCR and kept in-frame beta chains. All rows with the same CDR3 protein become a single entry with the most common DNA and genes. The V and J calls and clone size come from TCRdb's table, not from the authors' own analysis. The sample table shows hundreds of thousands of distinct CDR3 sequences, and approximately 25% are seen once. Roughly 3% of the sample is held by the ten biggest clonotypes.

This sample was shared with a second study, whose subject was T cells expressing NK-cell markers. The second study's paper adds: Three sorted T-cell subsets (CD3+CD56+NKG2C+, CD3+CD56+NKG2C- and CD3+CD56-NKG2C+) from 7 to 9 donors had their TCR beta-chain repertoires profiled. Among the eight sequenced donors, only one was HCMV-seronegative, while the other seven were HCMV-seropositive. In several experiments an anti-gammadeltaTCR antibody was added to restrict sorting to alphabetaTCR-expressing T cells. In six or seven donors, the dominant CD3+CD56+NKG2C+ clonotypes ranked among the top 10 CD8+ clonotypes, making up about 1.0-7.0% of CD8+ T cells. Those dominant clonotypes were again the most abundant among CD3+CD56-NKG2C+ cells in a handful of donors, at roughly 28.3-65%. Whether the expanded NKG2C-expressing T cell clones were specific for HCMV antigens remained unclear. The study sequenced eight donors, all healthy volunteers chosen at random: three men and five women. To determine HCMV serostatus, a commercial ELISA kit was used to detect HCMV-specific IgG in serum. MIGEC was used to demultiplex reads and group the reads by UMI, and MiTCR was used to assemble and quantify clonotypes. To remove erroneous sequences, TCR cDNA sequences were retained only when supported by two or more reads. The tcR package was used for downstream repertoire analysis, and clonotypes were matched across fractions by CDR3 nucleotide sequence plus V segment. VDJmatch was used to annotate antigen specificity against VDJdb, with one amino acid substitution in CDR3 allowed.

The sequence links TRBV7-9 to TRBJ2-5; there is no confident call for the D gene. Sequenced: CD4+ T cells sorted from blood. The sequence derives from a woman aged 18-30 years in good health. The CDR3 is CASSSGSWETQYF. The DNA reads TGTGCCAGCAGTTCCGGATCCTGGGAGACCCAGTACTTC.